These 16 T cell receptor beta chains share one sample of origin, sequenced in a study of blood T cell repertoires in COVID-19 (dated by TCRdb to the early 2020s). Library construction relied on the immunoSEQ multiplex PCR assay. What TCRdb holds here is the immuneACCESS table cut down to in-frame rearrangements. Part of the clones is not present; checked against another copy, under half of the missing clones reflect an unresolved V gene, and the others are unexplained. For this sample there are 200,000 or so clones; under 90% appear just once. The ten largest clones represent over 13% of the sample. Sequenced sample: peripheral blood. The receptors were sampled from a man aged 25 to 40 with active or convalescent COVID-19.

This clone was recorded only once. The CDR3 protein is CSVSPGGNQPQHF. CDR3 bases: TGCAGTGTTAGTCCAGGGGGCAATCAGCCCCAGCATTTT. The J gene is TRBJ1-5, the V gene TRBV20-1, with a possible D match to TRBD1 (6 bases). Between the trimmed V and J ends, which lost 7 bases and 2 bases, there was a span of 12 bases. The CDR3 extends over 13 amino acids. CDR1 is DFQATT and CDR2 is SNEGSKA in the germline V gene (reference sequence).

V and J are TRBV5-5 and TRBJ1-3; no clear D. This CDR3 has 15 amino acids. Trimming shortened V by 3 bases and J by 4 bases, and 14 bases separated the two germline ends. Looked up from germline, CDR1 is SGHKS and CDR2 is YYEKEE (reference sequence). The CDR3 sequence is CASSSDGASGNTIYF. CDR3 DNA: TGTGCCAGCAGCTCGGACGGAGCTAGCGGAAACACCATATATTTT.

This clone was counted a few times. The rearrangement joins TRBV7-3 to TRBJ2-1; 7 nucleotides align to TRBD1. The V and J ends lost 6 bases and 4 bases, in that order; junction bases with no gene match: 6. Germline V gives CDR1 SGHTA, CDR2 FQGTGA. The CDR3 contains 14 residues. The CDR3 nucleotides are TGTGCCAGCAGTCGACAGGGTGGATACAATGAGCAGTTCTTC. Translating gives CASSRQGGYNEQFF.

The chain recombines TRBV11-2 with TRBJ2-7; D is perhaps TRBD2 (5 bases). V shed 0 bases and J shed 4 bases, with 13 bases lying between them. The CDR3 totals 15 residues. Germline CDR1 SGHAT, CDR2 FQNNGV. The CDR3 bases are TGTGCCAGCAGCTTAGAAGCGGAGCGGCCGTACGAGCAGTACTTC. Translating gives CASSLEAERPYEQYF.

This rearrangement joins TRBV30 to TRBJ1-2; D unclear. The CDR3 totals 14 residues. Looked up from germline, CDR1 is GTSNPN and CDR2 is SVGIG (reference sequence). The V end lost 0 bases, the J end lost 4 bases, and 12 bases lay between the germline ends. The CDR3 bases are TGTGCCTGGAGTGTAAATTCAGGTCTCTATGGCTACACCTTC. This gives the protein CAWSVNSGLYGYTF.

The J gene is TRBJ1-5, the V gene TRBV7-8, with a possible D match to TRBD1 (6 bases). The CDR3 has 17 amino acids. Trimming stripped 4 bases from V and 1 base from J, with 17 bases between. Germline V gene data show CDR1 as SGHVS and CDR2 as FQNEAQ. DNA of the CDR3: TGTGCCAGCAGCTCACAGGGCTCCCGCCGAAGCAATCAGCCCCAGCATTTT. Protein: CASSSQGSRRSNQPQHF.

This chain joins TRBV7-3 and TRBJ2-2, with D possibly TRBD1 on 5 matching bases. Trimming shortened V by 5 bases and J by 5 bases, and 9 bases separated the two germline ends. CDR1 and CDR2 (germline): SGHTA, FQGTGA. This CDR3 contains 13 residues. CDR3 nucleotide sequence: TGTGCCAGCAGCGTGCAGGGAACCGGGGAGCTGTTTTTT. Its translation is CASSVQGTGELFF.

This sequence joins TRBV12-5 and TRBJ1-3; maybe TRBD1 (6 bases). The CDR3 sequence is 14 residues long. The V and J ends lost 5 bases and 2 bases respectively, with 10 bases between them. Germline loops: CDR1 LGHNT, CDR2 FRNRAP. For the CDR3, the DNA is TGTGCTAGTGGTCCCGGGACACCTGGAAACACCATATATTTT. Translation: CASGPGTPGNTIYF.

This rearrangement joins TRBV10-3 to TRBJ1-1; maybe TRBD1 (5 bases). The germline V and J ends were trimmed by 10 bases and 4 bases, with 13 bases remaining between them. Germline-derived CDR1 and CDR2 are ENHRY and SYGVKD. This CDR3 region has 12 residues. The CDR3 sequence: CATTQGSTEAFF. In DNA form, the CDR3 reads TGTGCCACCACGCAGGGAAGCACTGAAGCTTTCTTT.

The genes are TRBV4-1 and TRBJ2-5, with TRBD2 identical over 8 bases. This CDR3 contains 13 residues. Trimming at V came to 2 bases and at J to 5 bases, leaving 1 base not matched to a gene. CDR1 and CDR2 from the germline V gene are MGHRA and YSYEKL. The CDR3 sequence is CASSQLAGETQYF. CDR3 in DNA: TGCGCCAGCAGCCAACTAGCGGGTGAGACCCAGTACTTC.

The rearrangement joins TRBV18 to TRBJ2-5, with a possible D match to TRBD2 (6 bases). V lost 8 bases and J 5 bases, leaving 15 bases between the germline ends. CDR3 length equals 13 residues. CDR1 is KGHSH, CDR2 LQKENI, per germline. CDR3 coding DNA: TGTGCCAGCGGGGAGGCCGCTGTGGAGACCCAGTACTTC. It specifies CASGEAAVETQYF.

The J gene is TRBJ2-1, the V gene TRBV28; possible D gene TRBD1, 6 bases. Looked up from germline, CDR1 is MDHEN and CDR2 is SYDVKM. The CDR3 spans 15 residues. Trimming took 6 bases from V and 4 from J, leaving 16 bases between them. The CDR3 protein is CASSPPGAKYNEQFF. The CDR3 DNA reads TGTGCCAGCAGCCCCCCAGGGGCCAAATACAATGAGCAGTTCTTC.

The V and J genes are TRBV3-1 (or the pseudogene TRBV3-2) and TRBJ2-3, with 8 positions matching TRBD2. This CDR3 is 20 amino acids long. Germline lookup yields CDR1 LGHDT and CDR2 YNNKEL (reference sequence). With 0 bases clipped from V and 0 bases from J, the junction kept 14 bases outside the gene matches. CDR3 sequence: CASSQERGAESARSTDTQYF. The CDR3 bases are TGTGCCAGCAGCCAAGAGCGGGGGGCGGAGTCTGCTCGAAGCACAGATACGCAGTATTTT.

The rearrangement joins TRBV30 to TRBJ2-1; TRBD2 aligns across 7 bases. J lost 2 bases, V lost 3 bases, and 13 bases had no gene match. The CDR3 has 17 residues. Germline CDR1 and CDR2: GTSNPN and SVGIG (reference sequence). CDR3 sequence (DNA): TGTGCCTGGAGCACTGGTTTCCCACGGGGGGCCTACAATGAGCAGTTCTTC. Protein: CAWSTGFPRGAYNEQFF. Drawing the rest from reference TRBV30 and TRBJ2-1, the complete variable domain is SQTIHQWPATLVQPVGSPLSLECTVEGTSNPNLYWYRQAAGRGLQLLFYSVGIGQISSEVPQNLSASRPQDRQFILSSKKLLLSDSGFYLCAWSTGFPRGAYNEQFFGPGTRLTVL.

The chain is built from TRBV28 and TRBJ2-7; possible D gene TRBD1, 5 bases. V lost 5 bases to trimming and J lost 2 bases, with 13 bases between them. In germline, CDR1 is MDHEN, CDR2 SYDVKM. The CDR3 sequence is 14 residues long. The CDR3, as DNA: TGTGCCAGCAGTCGGCCAGGGCACCCCTACGAGCAGTACGTC. Residues: CASSRPGHPYEQYV.

J is TRBJ1-2 and V is TRBV6-5, with D possibly being TRBD1 (6 bases). The germline V and J ends were trimmed by 2 bases and 4 bases, with 17 bases remaining between them. The CDR3 contains 16 residues. Germline lookup yields CDR1 MNHEY and CDR2 SVGAGI. For the CDR3, the DNA is TGTGCCAGCAGTTACAGAAGGGGGAAGATTGGCTATGGCTACACCTTC. Translating gives CASSYRRGKIGYGYTF.